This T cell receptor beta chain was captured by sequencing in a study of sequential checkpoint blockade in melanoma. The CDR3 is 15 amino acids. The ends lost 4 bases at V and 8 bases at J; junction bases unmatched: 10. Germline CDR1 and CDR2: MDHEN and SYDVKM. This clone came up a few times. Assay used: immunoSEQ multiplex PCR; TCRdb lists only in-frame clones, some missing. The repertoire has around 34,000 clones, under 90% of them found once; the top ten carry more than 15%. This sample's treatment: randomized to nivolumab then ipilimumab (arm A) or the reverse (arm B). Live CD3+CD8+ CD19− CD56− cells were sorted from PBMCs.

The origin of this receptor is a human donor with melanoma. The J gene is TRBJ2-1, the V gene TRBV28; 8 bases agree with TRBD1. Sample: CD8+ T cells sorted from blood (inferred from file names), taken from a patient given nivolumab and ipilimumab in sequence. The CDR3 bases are TGTGCCAGCAGTTCGGGGACAGGTCTAGTGGATGAGCAGTTCTTC. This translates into CASSSGTGLVDEQFF.